The entry below describes one TCR beta chain. As yet, its antigen is unknown. CDR3 length equals 16 residues. Germline assignment: CDR1 DFQATT and CDR2 SNEGSKA (reference sequence). V dropped 0 bases and J dropped 0 bases, with 12 bases sitting between them. A quantitative 5'-RACE method, one with molecular barcodes, was used to make TCR beta libraries. From the 5' RACE reads, TCRdb called clonotypes with MiXCR, one entry per CDR3 protein. The data contain under 450,000 distinct CDR3 sequences, approximately 17% of them singletons. This sample was included in a study of CD8 T cells in ankylosing spondylitis. Study findings and constraints: Those disease-linked clones were CD8+; they were also relatively rare in peripheral blood. Matched synovial fluid from ankylosing spondylitis patients was reported to be enriched for disease-linked clones. Several highly homologous variants made up a TCR beta motif, and this motif appeared characteristic of ankylosing spondylitis blood. Certain motif variants had earlier appeared in reactive arthritis synovial fluid and blood.

The receptor comes from a male donor with ankylosing spondylitis. The chain carries TRBV20-1 and TRBJ1-3, with a tentative D call TRBD1 (5 bases). Sequenced input: blood, either unsorted or a sorted T cell fraction (not recorded which). The CDR3 loop reads CSARDSRGSSGNTIYF. The CDR3 DNA reads TGCAGTGCTAGAGACTCGAGGGGAAGCTCTGGAAACACCATATATTTT.